Listed below are T cell receptor beta chains from one sample, sequenced in a study of T cells in Graves' hyperthyroidism and ophthalmopathy. One entry per CDR3 protein, called by TCRdb with MiXCR from the multiplex PCR reads. Of some 770,000 distinct CDR3 sequences detected, 16% appear once; the ten largest clones hold under 9.5%. The sequenced material came from blood. Receptors originate from a man in his late teens or twenties with Graves' hyperthyroidism. CDR3s include the opening cysteine and the closing phenylalanine or tryptophan. The D gene is left open where the match is weak. Clone size is given for some rows only: seen once, a few or many times, or a class if the clone is expanded.

J gene: TRBJ1-2
CDR3 length: 12
clone size: -
D gene: -
V gene: TRBV29-1
CDR3 protein: CSVERFPHGYTF
CDR3 DNA: TGCAGCGTTGAAAGGTTCCCGCACGGCTACACCTTC

J gene: TRBJ1-2
CDR3 length: 14
clone size: many
D gene: -
V gene: TRBV30
CDR3 protein: CAWSPPGNGYGYTF
CDR3 DNA: TGTGCCTGGTCTCCGCCGGGGAATGGCTATGGCTACACCTTC

J gene: TRBJ2-2
CDR3 length: 14
clone size: few
D gene: TRBD2
V gene: TRBV20-1
CDR3 protein: CSARSGRGGGELFF
CDR3 DNA: TGCAGTGCCAGGAGCGGGAGGGGTGGCGGGGAGCTGTTTTTT

J gene: TRBJ2-7
CDR3 length: 14
clone size: few
D gene: -
V gene: TRBV5-6
CDR3 protein: CASSLAGNNYEQYF
CDR3 DNA: TGTGCCAGCAGCTTGGCCGGGAATAACTACGAGCAGTACTTC

J gene: TRBJ2-3
CDR3 length: 13
clone size: -
D gene: -
V gene: TRBV2
CDR3 protein: CATRESFPDTQYF
CDR3 DNA: TGTGCCACCAGAGAGTCTTTTCCAGATACGCAGTATTTT

J gene: TRBJ1-1
CDR3 length: 16
clone size: few
D gene: -
V gene: TRBV27
CDR3 protein: CASSQVGGHANTEAFF
CDR3 DNA: TGTGCCAGCAGCCAAGTTGGGGGGCACGCGAACACTGAAGCTTTCTTT

J gene: TRBJ2-5
CDR3 length: 14
clone size: many
D gene: -
V gene: TRBV28
CDR3 protein: CASSLPGAEETQYF
CDR3 DNA: TGTGCCAGCAGTTTGCCGGGAGCTGAAGAGACCCAGTACTTC

J gene: TRBJ2-1
CDR3 length: 16
clone size: -
D gene: TRBD2
V gene: TRBV20-1
CDR3 protein: CSARELAGWSYNEQFF
CDR3 DNA: TGCAGTGCTAGAGAATTAGCGGGATGGTCCTACAATGAGCAGTTCTTC

J gene: TRBJ1-1
CDR3 length: 14
clone size: few
D gene: -
V gene: TRBV6-1
CDR3 protein: CASSPLGGLTEAFF
CDR3 DNA: TGTGCCAGCAGCCCACTTGGAGGTCTAACTGAAGCTTTCTTT

J gene: TRBJ2-3
CDR3 length: 14
clone size: many
D gene: -
V gene: TRBV7-2
CDR3 protein: CASSLSRSTDTQYF
CDR3 DNA: TGTGCCAGCAGCTTGTCTCGGAGCACAGATACGCAGTATTTT

J gene: TRBJ1-2
CDR3 length: 18
clone size: few
D gene: TRBD1
V gene: TRBV7-9
CDR3 protein: CASSKYAGQGREVYRYTF
CDR3 DNA: TGTGCCAGCAGCAAATACGCAGGACAGGGGCGCGAGGTATATCGCTACACCTTC

J gene: TRBJ2-1
CDR3 length: 17
clone size: -
D gene: TRBD2
V gene: TRBV6-2/TRBV6-3
CDR3 protein: CASRTPSSGRVLTEQFF
CDR3 DNA: TGTGCCAGCAGAACTCCTTCTAGCGGGAGGGTCTTGACGGAGCAGTTCTTC

J gene: TRBJ1-6
CDR3 length: 16
clone size: few
D gene: -
V gene: TRBV18
CDR3 protein: CASSSRQAVSNSPLHF
CDR3 DNA: TGTGCCAGCTCATCCCGACAGGCTGTTTCAAATTCACCCCTCCACTTT

J gene: TRBJ2-1
CDR3 length: 17
clone size: many
D gene: -
V gene: TRBV11-1
CDR3 protein: CASSSGGADPSYNEQFF
CDR3 DNA: TGTGCCAGCAGCTCCGGGGGAGCGGACCCCTCCTACAATGAGCAGTTCTTC

J gene: TRBJ2-6
CDR3 length: 16
clone size: few
D gene: -
V gene: TRBV7-8
CDR3 protein: CASSLYGGLGANVLTF
CDR3 DNA: TGTGCCAGCAGCTTATATGGGGGTCTGGGGGCCAACGTCCTGACTTTC

J gene: TRBJ2-7
CDR3 length: 15
clone size: many
D gene: -
V gene: TRBV28
CDR3 protein: CASSLGALSSYEQYF
CDR3 DNA: TGTGCCAGCAGTTTAGGGGCCCTGAGCTCCTACGAGCAGTACTTC

J gene: TRBJ1-3
CDR3 length: 15
clone size: few
D gene: -
V gene: TRBV3-1
CDR3 protein: CASSQDMRFRNTIYF
CDR3 DNA: TGTGCCAGCAGCCAAGATATGAGGTTCCGAAACACCATATATTTT

J gene: TRBJ2-5
CDR3 length: 15
clone size: many
D gene: TRBD2
V gene: TRBV9
CDR3 protein: CASSVAPGGGETQYF
CDR3 DNA: TGTGCCAGCAGCGTAGCGCCGGGAGGCGGGGAGACCCAGTACTTC

J gene: TRBJ1-1
CDR3 length: 14
clone size: few
D gene: -
V gene: TRBV6-1
CDR3 protein: CASSSRMGNTEAFF
CDR3 DNA: TGTGCCAGCAGTTCCCGCATGGGGAACACTGAAGCTTTCTTT

J gene: TRBJ2-3
CDR3 length: 17
clone size: many
D gene: TRBD1
V gene: TRBV11-2
CDR3 protein: CASSLDQQGAGTDTQYF
CDR3 DNA: TGTGCCAGCAGCTTAGATCAGCAGGGGGCTGGCACAGATACGCAGTATTTT

J gene: TRBJ2-1
CDR3 length: 13
clone size: -
D gene: TRBD1
V gene: TRBV28
CDR3 protein: CASSPGQGHGQFF
CDR3 DNA: TGTGCCAGCAGCCCAGGACAGGGCCATGGGCAGTTCTTC

J gene: TRBJ2-5
CDR3 length: 13
clone size: -
D gene: TRBD1
V gene: TRBV20-1
CDR3 protein: CSAKDRGRETQYF
CDR3 DNA: TGCAGTGCTAAAGACAGGGGGCGCGAGACCCAGTACTTC

J gene: TRBJ1-3
CDR3 length: 15
clone size: few
D gene: TRBD1
V gene: TRBV3-1
CDR3 protein: CASSLQGAHGNTIYF
CDR3 DNA: TGTGCCAGCAGCCTCCAGGGGGCGCATGGAAACACCATATATTTT

J gene: TRBJ1-3
CDR3 length: 17
clone size: -
D gene: -
V gene: TRBV6-1
CDR3 protein: CASSEWQGPSSGNTIYF
CDR3 DNA: TGTGCCAGCAGTGAATGGCAGGGACCTAGCTCTGGAAACACCATATATTTT

J gene: TRBJ2-1
CDR3 length: 13
clone size: -
D gene: -
V gene: TRBV20-1
CDR3 protein: CSARHEPANEQFF
CDR3 DNA: TGCAGTGCTAGACATGAACCGGCCAATGAGCAGTTCTTC

J gene: TRBJ1-4
CDR3 length: 15
clone size: few
D gene: -
V gene: TRBV11-2
CDR3 protein: CASSFLKGLNEKLFF
CDR3 DNA: TGTGCCAGCAGCTTCTTAAAGGGACTAAATGAAAAACTGTTTTTT

J gene: TRBJ1-1
CDR3 length: 12
clone size: many
D gene: TRBD1
V gene: TRBV12-3/TRBV12-4
CDR3 protein: CASSLGTVEAFF
CDR3 DNA: TGTGCCAGCAGTTTGGGGACAGTTGAAGCTTTCTTT

J gene: TRBJ2-5
CDR3 length: 16
clone size: -
D gene: -
V gene: TRBV5-5
CDR3 protein: CASSLDVGTIQETQYF
CDR3 DNA: TGTGCCAGCAGCTTGGATGTGGGAACAATTCAAGAGACCCAGTACTTC

J gene: TRBJ2-5
CDR3 length: 14
clone size: -
D gene: -
V gene: TRBV10-1
CDR3 protein: CASSESGLEETQYF
CDR3 DNA: TGCGCCAGCAGTGAGTCCGGATTAGAAGAGACCCAGTACTTC

J gene: TRBJ2-1
CDR3 length: 19
clone size: many
D gene: TRBD2
V gene: TRBV24-1
CDR3 protein: CATSDGTSGNEALYNEQFF
CDR3 DNA: TGTGCCACCAGTGATGGGACTAGCGGGAATGAAGCCCTTTACAATGAGCAGTTCTTC

J gene: TRBJ2-7
CDR3 length: 14
clone size: -
D gene: -
V gene: TRBV6-2/TRBV6-3
CDR3 protein: CASRMGQSTSEQYF
CDR3 DNA: TGTGCCAGCAGGATGGGCCAGTCGACGTCCGAGCAGTACTTC

J gene: TRBJ2-5
CDR3 length: 13
clone size: few
D gene: -
V gene: TRBV20-1
CDR3 protein: CSATKDLQETQYF
CDR3 DNA: TGCAGTGCTACTAAAGACCTACAAGAGACCCAGTACTTC

J gene: TRBJ1-4
CDR3 length: 14
clone size: -
D gene: TRBD1
V gene: TRBV12-3/TRBV12-4
CDR3 protein: CVSSLEGGGEKLFF
CDR3 DNA: TGTGTCAGCAGTTTGGAAGGGGGCGGCGAAAAACTGTTTTTT

J gene: TRBJ2-3
CDR3 length: 15
clone size: many
D gene: TRBD2
V gene: TRBV19
CDR3 protein: CASSMLAGGVDTQYF
CDR3 DNA: TGTGCCAGTAGTATGCTAGCGGGAGGGGTAGATACGCAGTATTTT

J gene: TRBJ2-1
CDR3 length: 14
clone size: few
D gene: -
V gene: TRBV11-3
CDR3 protein: CASSQTGFLNEQFF
CDR3 DNA: TGTGCCAGCAGCCAGACGGGATTTCTCAATGAGCAGTTCTTC

J gene: TRBJ2-7
CDR3 length: 16
clone size: many
D gene: TRBD2
V gene: TRBV15
CDR3 protein: CATSRDRAGARDEQYF
CDR3 DNA: TGTGCCACCAGCAGAGATCGAGCGGGAGCTCGAGACGAGCAGTACTTC

J gene: TRBJ1-6
CDR3 length: 18
clone size: -
D gene: -
V gene: TRBV6-5
CDR3 protein: CASSYSTGTRSYNSPLHF
CDR3 DNA: TGTGCCAGCAGTTACTCGACCGGGACACGGAGTTATAATTCACCCCTCCACTTT

J gene: TRBJ1-6
CDR3 length: 14
clone size: -
D gene: -
V gene: TRBV30
CDR3 protein: CAWSVLIGNSPLHF
CDR3 DNA: TGTGCCTGGAGTGTACTTATAGGAAATTCACCCCTCCACTTT

J gene: TRBJ2-7
CDR3 length: 14
clone size: -
D gene: -
V gene: TRBV28
CDR3 protein: CASSFPPGKYEQYF
CDR3 DNA: TGTGCCAGCAGTTTTCCCCCAGGAAAATACGAGCAGTACTTC

J gene: TRBJ1-1
CDR3 length: 15
clone size: many
D gene: TRBD1
V gene: TRBV20-1
CDR3 protein: CSARGGQGYYTEAFF
CDR3 DNA: TGCAGTGCTAGAGGGGGACAGGGGTACTACACTGAAGCTTTCTTT

J gene: TRBJ1-2
CDR3 length: 14
clone size: many
D gene: -
V gene: TRBV24-1
CDR3 protein: CATSGPGTNYGYTF
CDR3 DNA: TGTGCCACCAGTGGTCCAGGGACTAACTATGGCTACACCTTC

J gene: TRBJ2-1
CDR3 length: 13
clone size: -
D gene: -
V gene: TRBV20-1
CDR3 protein: CSARADSYDEQFF
CDR3 DNA: TGCAGTGCTAGGGCTGACTCGTACGATGAGCAGTTCTTC

J gene: TRBJ2-3
CDR3 length: 15
clone size: -
D gene: TRBD1
V gene: TRBV15
CDR3 protein: CATSNRDRVTDTQYF
CDR3 DNA: TGTGCCACCAGCAACCGGGACAGGGTCACAGATACGCAGTATTTT

J gene: TRBJ1-2
CDR3 length: 17
clone size: few
D gene: TRBD1
V gene: TRBV6-1
CDR3 protein: CASSYFMSRGQGYGYTF
CDR3 DNA: TGTGCCAGCAGTTATTTCATGAGCAGGGGGCAGGGGTATGGCTACACCTTC

J gene: TRBJ2-7
CDR3 length: 14
clone size: many
D gene: TRBD2
V gene: TRBV28
CDR3 protein: CASTYSGRAHEQYF
CDR3 DNA: TGTGCCAGCACTTACAGCGGGAGGGCTCATGAGCAGTACTTC

J gene: TRBJ2-1
CDR3 length: 14
clone size: -
D gene: -
V gene: TRBV6-2/TRBV6-3
CDR3 protein: CASSYGPGVNEQFF
CDR3 DNA: TGTGCCAGCAGTTACGGTCCAGGGGTCAATGAGCAGTTCTTC

J gene: TRBJ2-5
CDR3 length: 13
clone size: many
D gene: TRBD1
V gene: TRBV29-1
CDR3 protein: CSVEKDRGETQYF
CDR3 DNA: TGCAGCGTTGAAAAGGACAGGGGAGAGACCCAGTACTTC

J gene: TRBJ2-5
CDR3 length: 15
clone size: many
D gene: -
V gene: TRBV7-3
CDR3 protein: CASSLAPGPGETQYF
CDR3 DNA: TGTGCCAGCAGCTTAGCGCCGGGCCCCGGGGAGACCCAGTACTTC

J gene: TRBJ2-1
CDR3 length: 16
clone size: -
D gene: TRBD2
V gene: TRBV5-1
CDR3 protein: CASSWSGGGAYNEQFF
CDR3 DNA: TGCGCCAGCAGCTGGTCTGGGGGGGGAGCCTACAATGAGCAGTTCTTC

J gene: TRBJ1-5
CDR3 length: 15
clone size: many
D gene: TRBD1
V gene: TRBV28
CDR3 protein: CASTSDRGLSQPQHF
CDR3 DNA: TGTGCCAGCACCTCCGACAGGGGGCTTAGTCAGCCCCAGCATTTT

J gene: TRBJ2-3
CDR3 length: 15
clone size: few
D gene: -
V gene: TRBV27
CDR3 protein: CASSSTNTGTDTQYF
CDR3 DNA: TGTGCCAGCAGTTCGACAAACACAGGCACAGATACGCAGTATTTT

J gene: TRBJ1-4
CDR3 length: 15
clone size: few
D gene: TRBD1
V gene: TRBV6-1
CDR3 protein: CASRRTDAGGEKLFF
CDR3 DNA: TGTGCCAGCAGACGAACAGACGCAGGGGGGGAAAAACTGTTTTTT

J gene: TRBJ2-5
CDR3 length: 11
clone size: -
D gene: -
V gene: TRBV7-9
CDR3 protein: CASSLGDAQYF
CDR3 DNA: TGTGCCAGCAGCTTAGGGGATGCCCAGTACTTC

J gene: TRBJ2-1
CDR3 length: 19
clone size: -
D gene: TRBD2
V gene: TRBV7-6
CDR3 protein: CASSLDWTSGMPSYNEQFF
CDR3 DNA: TGTGCCAGCAGCTTAGACTGGACTAGCGGGATGCCTTCCTACAATGAGCAGTTCTTC

J gene: TRBJ2-1
CDR3 length: 12
clone size: few
D gene: -
V gene: TRBV30
CDR3 protein: CASEGVRYEQFF
CDR3 DNA: TGTGCCTCCGAAGGGGTGCGATATGAGCAGTTCTTC

J gene: TRBJ1-1
CDR3 length: 17
clone size: -
D gene: -
V gene: TRBV7-8
CDR3 protein: CASSDQNPGTLNTEAFF
CDR3 DNA: TGTGCCAGCAGCGATCAGAATCCCGGGACCCTGAACACTGAAGCTTTCTTT

J gene: TRBJ2-1
CDR3 length: 12
clone size: many
D gene: -
V gene: TRBV4-1
CDR3 protein: CASSQVGYEQFF
CDR3 DNA: TGCGCCAGCAGCCAAGTAGGATATGAGCAGTTCTTC

J gene: TRBJ1-1
CDR3 length: 13
clone size: -
D gene: -
V gene: TRBV6-1
CDR3 protein: CASRHNPQGRAFF
CDR3 DNA: TGTGCCAGCAGACATAACCCTCAGGGTAGAGCTTTCTTT